This TCR beta chain was retrieved from a study of blood T cells in healthy people across ages. Alongside a J-beta primer mix, a sample-barcoded 5' primer served in a second PCR lasting roughly 7 to 11 cycles. The template-switch adaptor was a 5' adaptor with 12 random nucleotides. It tagged each cDNA molecule. Each CDR3 protein is one row after TCRdb ran MiXCR on the 5' RACE reads. The sample lists about 1,500,000 distinct CDR3 sequences, 42% seen once, with 7.9% in the top ten. In its sample, this clonotype was seen once. Germline assignment: CDR1 MNHNY and CDR2 SVGAGI (reference sequence). The CDR3 covers 16 residues.

The gene calls are TRBV6-6 and TRBJ2-1; D may be TRBD1 or TRBD2 (5 bases each). Near its end, the DNA agrees better with TRBJ2-7, so the J call may be wrong. This TCR was sampled from a woman younger than 35 in good health. Specimen: blood. CDR3 in DNA: TGTGCCAGCAGAACCTTAGGGACCGAAGCTAACAATGAGCAGTACTTC. Translating gives CASRTLGTEANNEQYF.